This TCR beta chain comes out of a study of Graves' ophthalmopathy and Graves' hyperthyroidism. V gave up 1 base and J gave up 3 bases, with 12 bases separating them. Germline CDR1 LGHNA, CDR2 YNFKEQ. This CDR3 contains 15 residues. Using RNA transcripts, the TCR beta CDR3 regions were amplified. Investigators did first-round RT-PCR with HTBI primers, then second-round multiplex PCR. TCRdb fed the multiplex PCR reads into MiXCR, producing one record per CDR3 protein. The sample yields about 380,000 distinct CDR3 sequences, roughly 15% seen once. Regarding the study as a whole: Detected in blood as well were most expanded thyroid clonotypes with frequency above 0.001. Using 13 signatures, a model distinguished ophthalmopathy from stable hyperthyroidism, reaching about 85% sensitivity and approximately 80% specificity.

This clonotype was counted many times. Its antigen is unknown. This receptor was identified in a woman between 18 and 29 years old with stable Graves' hyperthyroidism. J is TRBJ1-2 and V is TRBV4-2, with a weak D call TRBD1 (6 bases). Sequences were obtained from peripheral blood. The CDR3 spells CASSQVGPGDYGYTF. The DNA for the CDR3 is TGTGCCAGCAGCCAAGTAGGGCCAGGGGACTATGGCTACACCTTC.